This T cell receptor (beta chain) was observed in a study of early T cells in non-severe SARS-CoV-2 infection. Study-level information: From unsorted whole blood, bulk RNA was sequenced, and the chains remained unpaired.

This clonotype has only a few counts. The antigen is unknown. V was pared by 2 bases and J by 6 bases, with 2 bases between. The CDR3 has 12 amino acids. Germline V lookup: CDR1 MNHEY, CDR2 SMNVEV (reference sequence). Broader study findings: VDJdb matching favored anti-spike CD8 responses, missing private and CD4 specificities.

Researchers attached unique molecular identifiers to individual cDNA molecules. TCRdb analysed the 5' RACE reads with MiXCR anew, one entry per CDR3 protein. The profile covers approximately 100,000 distinct CDR3 sequences, with roughly 15% appearing a single time and around 1.3% taken by the ten largest. The V gene is TRBV27, the J gene TRBJ1-6, with unresolved D. The sequence came from an adult who was a healthcare worker with PCR-confirmed SARS-CoV-2 infection or an uninfected control (not recorded which). Sequencing used whole blood. CDR3 sequence (DNA): TGTGCCAGCAGTTTACTTAATTCACCCCTCCACTTT. Translating it yields CASSLLNSPLHF.